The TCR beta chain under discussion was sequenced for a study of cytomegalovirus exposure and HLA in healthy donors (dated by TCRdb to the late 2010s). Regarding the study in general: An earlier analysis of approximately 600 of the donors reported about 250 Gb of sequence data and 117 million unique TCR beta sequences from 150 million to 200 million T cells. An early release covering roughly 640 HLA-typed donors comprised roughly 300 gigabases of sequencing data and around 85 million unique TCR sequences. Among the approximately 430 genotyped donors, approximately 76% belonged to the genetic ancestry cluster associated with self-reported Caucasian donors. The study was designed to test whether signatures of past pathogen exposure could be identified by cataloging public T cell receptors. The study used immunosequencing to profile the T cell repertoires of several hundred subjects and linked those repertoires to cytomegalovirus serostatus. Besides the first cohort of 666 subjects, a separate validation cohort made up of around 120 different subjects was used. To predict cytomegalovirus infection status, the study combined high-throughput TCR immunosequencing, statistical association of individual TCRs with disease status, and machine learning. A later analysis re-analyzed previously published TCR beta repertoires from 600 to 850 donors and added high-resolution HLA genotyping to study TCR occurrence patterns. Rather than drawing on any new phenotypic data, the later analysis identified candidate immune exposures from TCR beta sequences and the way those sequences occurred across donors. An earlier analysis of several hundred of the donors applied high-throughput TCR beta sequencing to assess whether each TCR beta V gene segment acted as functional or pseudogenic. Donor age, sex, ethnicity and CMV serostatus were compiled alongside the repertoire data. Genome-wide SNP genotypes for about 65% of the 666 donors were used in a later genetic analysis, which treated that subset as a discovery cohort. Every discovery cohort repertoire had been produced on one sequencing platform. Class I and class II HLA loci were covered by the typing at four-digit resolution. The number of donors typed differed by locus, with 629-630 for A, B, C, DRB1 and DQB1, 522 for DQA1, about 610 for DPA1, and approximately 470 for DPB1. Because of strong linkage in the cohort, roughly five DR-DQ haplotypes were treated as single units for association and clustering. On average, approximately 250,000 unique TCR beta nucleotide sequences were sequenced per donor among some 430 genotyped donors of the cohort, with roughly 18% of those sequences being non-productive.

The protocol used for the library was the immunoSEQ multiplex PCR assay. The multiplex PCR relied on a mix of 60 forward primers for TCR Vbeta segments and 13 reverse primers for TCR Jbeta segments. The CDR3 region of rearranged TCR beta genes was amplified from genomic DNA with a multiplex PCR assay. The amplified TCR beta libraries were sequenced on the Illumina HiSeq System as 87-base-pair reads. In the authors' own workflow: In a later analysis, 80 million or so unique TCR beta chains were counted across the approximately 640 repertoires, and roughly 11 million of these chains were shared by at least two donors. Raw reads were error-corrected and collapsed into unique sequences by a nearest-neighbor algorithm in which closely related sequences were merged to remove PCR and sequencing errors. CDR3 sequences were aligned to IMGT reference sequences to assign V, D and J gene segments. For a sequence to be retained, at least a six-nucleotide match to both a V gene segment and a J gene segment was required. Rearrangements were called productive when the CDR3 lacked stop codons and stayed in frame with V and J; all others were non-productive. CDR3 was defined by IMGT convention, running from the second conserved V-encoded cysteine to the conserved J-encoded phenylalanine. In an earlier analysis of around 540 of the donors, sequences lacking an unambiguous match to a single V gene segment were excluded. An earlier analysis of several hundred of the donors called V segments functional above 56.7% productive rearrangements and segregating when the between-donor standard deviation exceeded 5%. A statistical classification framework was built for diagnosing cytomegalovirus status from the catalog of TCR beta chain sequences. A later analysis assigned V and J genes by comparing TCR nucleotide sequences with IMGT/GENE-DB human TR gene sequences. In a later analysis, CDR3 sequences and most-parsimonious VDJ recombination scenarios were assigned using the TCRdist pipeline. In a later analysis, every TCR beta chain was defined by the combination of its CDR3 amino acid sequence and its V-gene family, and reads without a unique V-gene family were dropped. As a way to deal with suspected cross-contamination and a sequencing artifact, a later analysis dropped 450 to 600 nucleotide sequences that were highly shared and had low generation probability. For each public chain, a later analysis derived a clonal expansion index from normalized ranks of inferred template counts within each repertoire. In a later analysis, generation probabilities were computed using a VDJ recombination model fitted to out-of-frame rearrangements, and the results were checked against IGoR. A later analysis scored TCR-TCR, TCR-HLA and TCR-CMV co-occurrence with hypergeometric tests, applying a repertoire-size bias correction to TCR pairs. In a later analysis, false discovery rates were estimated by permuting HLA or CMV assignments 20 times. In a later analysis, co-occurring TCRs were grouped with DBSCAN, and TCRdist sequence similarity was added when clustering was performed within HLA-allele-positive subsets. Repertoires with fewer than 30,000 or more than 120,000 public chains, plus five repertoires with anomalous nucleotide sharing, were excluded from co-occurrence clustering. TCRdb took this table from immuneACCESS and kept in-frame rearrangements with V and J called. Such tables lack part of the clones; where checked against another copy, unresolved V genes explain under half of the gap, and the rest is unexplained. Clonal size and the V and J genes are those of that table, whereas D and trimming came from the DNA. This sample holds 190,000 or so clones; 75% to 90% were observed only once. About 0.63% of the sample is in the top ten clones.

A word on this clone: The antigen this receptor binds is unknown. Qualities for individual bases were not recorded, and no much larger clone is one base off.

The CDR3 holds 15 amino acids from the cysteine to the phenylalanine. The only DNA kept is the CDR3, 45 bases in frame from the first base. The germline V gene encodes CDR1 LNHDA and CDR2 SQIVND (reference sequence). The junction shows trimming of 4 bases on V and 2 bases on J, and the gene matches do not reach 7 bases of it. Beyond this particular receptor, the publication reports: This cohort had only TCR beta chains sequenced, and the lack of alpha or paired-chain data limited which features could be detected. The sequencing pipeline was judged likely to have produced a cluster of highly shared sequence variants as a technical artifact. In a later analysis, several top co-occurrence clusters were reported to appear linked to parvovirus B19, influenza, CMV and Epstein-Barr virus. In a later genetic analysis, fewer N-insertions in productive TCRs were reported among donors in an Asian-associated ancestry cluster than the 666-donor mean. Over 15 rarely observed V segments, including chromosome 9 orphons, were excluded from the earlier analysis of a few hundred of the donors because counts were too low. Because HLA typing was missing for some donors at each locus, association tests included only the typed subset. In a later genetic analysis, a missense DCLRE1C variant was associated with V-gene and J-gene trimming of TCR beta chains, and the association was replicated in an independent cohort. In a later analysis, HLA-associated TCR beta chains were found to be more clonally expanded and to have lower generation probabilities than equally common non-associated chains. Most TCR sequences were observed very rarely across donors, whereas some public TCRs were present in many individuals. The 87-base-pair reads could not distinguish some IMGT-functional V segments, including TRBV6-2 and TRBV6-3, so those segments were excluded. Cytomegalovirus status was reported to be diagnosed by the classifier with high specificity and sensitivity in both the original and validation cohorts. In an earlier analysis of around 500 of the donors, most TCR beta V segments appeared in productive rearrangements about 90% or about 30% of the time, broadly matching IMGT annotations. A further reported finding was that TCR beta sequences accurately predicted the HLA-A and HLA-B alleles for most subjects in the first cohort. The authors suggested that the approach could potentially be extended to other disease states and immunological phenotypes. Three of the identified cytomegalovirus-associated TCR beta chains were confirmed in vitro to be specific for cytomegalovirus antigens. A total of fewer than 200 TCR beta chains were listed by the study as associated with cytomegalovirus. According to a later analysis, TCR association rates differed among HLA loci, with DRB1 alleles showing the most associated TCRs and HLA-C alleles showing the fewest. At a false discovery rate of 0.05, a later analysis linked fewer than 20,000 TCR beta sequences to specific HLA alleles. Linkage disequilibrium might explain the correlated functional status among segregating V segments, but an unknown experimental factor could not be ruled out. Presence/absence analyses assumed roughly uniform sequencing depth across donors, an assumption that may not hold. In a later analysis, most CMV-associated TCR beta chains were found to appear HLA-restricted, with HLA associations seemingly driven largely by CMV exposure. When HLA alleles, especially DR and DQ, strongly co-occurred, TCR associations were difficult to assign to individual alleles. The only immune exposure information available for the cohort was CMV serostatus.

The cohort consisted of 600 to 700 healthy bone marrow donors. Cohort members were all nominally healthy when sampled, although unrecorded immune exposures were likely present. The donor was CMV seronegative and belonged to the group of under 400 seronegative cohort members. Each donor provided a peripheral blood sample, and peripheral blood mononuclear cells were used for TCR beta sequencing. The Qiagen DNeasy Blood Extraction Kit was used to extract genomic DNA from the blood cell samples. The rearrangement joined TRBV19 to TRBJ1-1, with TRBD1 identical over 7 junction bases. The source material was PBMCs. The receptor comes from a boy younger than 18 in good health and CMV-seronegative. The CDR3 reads CASSRGRDSNTEAFF. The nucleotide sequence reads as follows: TGTGCCAGTAGTAGGGGACGGGACAGCAACACTGAAGCTTTCTTT. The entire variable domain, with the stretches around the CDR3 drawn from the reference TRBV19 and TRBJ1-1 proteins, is DGGITQSPKYLFRKEGQNVTLSCEQNLNHDAMYWYRQDPGQGLRLIYYSQIVNDFQKGDIAEGYSVSREKKESFPLTVTSAQKNPTAFYLCASSRGRDSNTEAFFGQGTRLTVV.